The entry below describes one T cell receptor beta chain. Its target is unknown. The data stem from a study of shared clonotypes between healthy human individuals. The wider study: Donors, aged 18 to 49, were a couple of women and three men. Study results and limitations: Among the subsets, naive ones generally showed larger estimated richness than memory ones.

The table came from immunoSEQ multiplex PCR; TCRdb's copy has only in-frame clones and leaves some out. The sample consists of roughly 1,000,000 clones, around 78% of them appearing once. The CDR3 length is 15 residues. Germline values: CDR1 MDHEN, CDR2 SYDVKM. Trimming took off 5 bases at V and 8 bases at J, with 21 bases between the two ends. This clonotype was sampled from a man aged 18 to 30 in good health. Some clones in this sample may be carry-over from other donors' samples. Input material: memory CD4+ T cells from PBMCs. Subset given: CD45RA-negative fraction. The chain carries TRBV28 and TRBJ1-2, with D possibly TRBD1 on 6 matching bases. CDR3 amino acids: CASSRLDRPVEGYTF. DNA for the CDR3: TGTGCCAGCAGTCGTTTAGACAGGCCCGTGGAGGGCTACACCTTC.